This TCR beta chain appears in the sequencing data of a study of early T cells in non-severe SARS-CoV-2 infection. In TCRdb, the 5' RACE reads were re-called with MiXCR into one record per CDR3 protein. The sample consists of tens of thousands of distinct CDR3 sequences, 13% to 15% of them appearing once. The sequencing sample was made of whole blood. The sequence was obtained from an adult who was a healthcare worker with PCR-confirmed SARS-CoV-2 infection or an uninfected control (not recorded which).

The CDR3 DNA sequence: TGTGCCAGCAGCCAAGAGAGACTAGGGCCTGAGCAGTTCTTC. Its protein product is CASSQERLGPEQFF. The J gene is TRBJ2-1, the V gene TRBV14; the D gene is possibly TRBD2 (6 bases). This CDR3 spans 14 amino acids. Germline CDR1 SGHDN, CDR2 FVKESK. V lost 0 bases and J lost 9, with 12 bases in between.